This is a list of T cell receptor beta chains from one sample in a study of shared clonotypes between healthy human individuals. Here immunoSEQ multiplex PCR was the method, and the copy in TCRdb shows in-frame clones only, minus some. The data hold over 1.5 million clones, with approximately 98% observed a single time. The material sequenced was naive CD4+ T cells sorted from blood. These receptors came from a young man in good health. Each CDR3 is given with its conserved first and last residue. A D gene is named only where the DNA matches it firmly.

D	V	J	CDR3
.	TRBV6-1	TRBJ2-3	CASSARGRDNLFTDTQYF
.	TRBV9	TRBJ1-5	CASSQTGSNQPQHF
TRBD2	TRBV28	TRBJ2-7	CASSSPGGASGSHEQYF
TRBD2	TRBV5-1	TRBJ2-7	CASSSGLAGPYEQYF
TRBD1	TRBV11-3	TRBJ2-5	CASSSPGQGLETQYF
TRBD1	TRBV5-1	TRBJ2-3	CASSSSGTATDTQYF
.	TRBV28	TRBJ2-7	CASARWTIKSSYEQYF
.	TRBV2	TRBJ1-3	CASSDRVSGNTIYF
.	TRBV19	TRBJ2-2	CASSILGGTNTGELFF
.	TRBV28	TRBJ1-2	CASSAIYGYTF
.	TRBV27	TRBJ2-7	CASSLLTGSSYEQYF
.	TRBV5-5	TRBJ1-1	CASSIIGGTDTEAFF
TRBD1	TRBV27	TRBJ1-5	CASSLLRGRQPQHF
.	TRBV7-9	TRBJ2-7	CASSPGQGEQYF
.	TRBV5-1	TRBJ2-5	CASSLGQQQETQYF
TRBD1	TRBV10-3	TRBJ1-2	CAISNDPGTGDGYTF
.	TRBV7-8	TRBJ2-1	CASSLEGEGYNEQFF
TRBD1	TRBV7-2	TRBJ1-2	CASSLRTGAHNYGYTF
.	TRBV6-1	TRBJ2-7	CASSDTGETYEQYF
TRBD2	TRBV11-3	TRBJ2-2	CASSPQREGPPGELFF
.	TRBV2	TRBJ2-7	CASRDSAYEQYF
.	TRBV7-6	TRBJ1-3	CASSLGAGVGGNTIYF